The 7 T cell receptor beta chains listed next were all sequenced from one sample in a study of blood T cell repertoires in COVID-19. Sequencing used immunoSEQ multiplex PCR; TCRdb keeps in-frame clones, though not all of them. The sample carries 95,000 to 150,000 clones, around 87% recorded once. Sequencing used peripheral blood. Receptors originate from a woman in her seventies with acute or convalescent COVID-19.

This sequence joins TRBV7-3 and TRBJ2-3; TRBD2 aligns across 9 bases. Germline CDR1 reads SGHTA; CDR2 reads FQGTGA. V was pared by 6 bases and J by 6 bases, with 10 bases of the junction left unmatched. The CDR3 extends over 15 amino acids. Here the CDR3 reads CASSSIAGVRDTQYF. DNA of the CDR3: TGTGCCAGCAGTTCAATAGCGGGGGTAAGGGATACGCAGTATTTT.

Only a few counts were recorded for this clone. The chain carries TRBV28 and TRBJ1-5; the D is unclear. Germline CDR1 and CDR2: MDHEN and SYDVKM. The CDR3 consists of 15 residues. Trimming took 1 base from V and 2 from J, leaving 9 bases between them. CDR3: CASSLLRTGNQPQHF. The CDR3 nucleotides read TGTGCCAGCAGTTTATTAAGGACTGGCAATCAGCCCCAGCATTTT. The variable domain in full, with the rest retrieved from reference TRBV28 and TRBJ1-5, is DVKVTQSSRYLVKRTGEKVFLECVQDMDHENMFWYRQDPGLGLRLIYFSYDVKMKEKGDIPEGYSVSREKKERFSLILESASTNQTSMYLCASSLLRTGNQPQHFGDGTRLSIL.

This chain joins TRBV19 and TRBJ2-7, with 9 bases fitting TRBD1. This CDR3 contains 14 residues. The V segment lost 6 bases and the J segment 3 bases; nucleotides outside the gene matches: 6. Germline-derived CDR1 and CDR2 are LNHDA and SQIVND (reference sequence). The CDR3 sequence: CASRAGTGFYEQYF. CDR3 nucleotides: TGTGCCAGTAGAGCCGGGACAGGGTTCTACGAGCAGTACTTC.

V is TRBV5-1 and J is TRBJ1-6, with 9 positions matching TRBD1. CDR1 and CDR2 from the germline V gene are SGHRS and YFSETQ. The CDR3 is made up of 15 amino acids. J lost 7 bases, V lost 4 bases, and 6 bases had no gene match. As DNA, the CDR3 is TGCGCCAGCAGCCAGGGACAGGGATCCAATTCACCCCTCCACTTT. Encoded protein: CASSQGQGSNSPLHF.

V and J are TRBV9 and TRBJ1-3; tentatively, D is TRBD1 (6 bases). Germline assignment: CDR1 SGDLS and CDR2 YYNGEE. The germline V and J ends were trimmed by 6 bases and 4 bases, with 11 bases remaining between them. This CDR3 has 13 amino acids. The CDR3 DNA reads TGTGCCAGCACAGGGGCCTGGGGAAACACCATATATTTT. Translated, it gives CASTGAWGNTIYF.

The genes are TRBV5-1 and TRBJ2-1; D is unresolved. Trimming took 1 base from V and 0 from J, leaving 8 bases between them. Germline loops: CDR1 SGHRS, CDR2 YFSETQ. CDR3 length: 15 residues. The DNA of the CDR3 is TGCGCCAGCAGCTTGATACCCAGCTCCTACAATGAGCAGTTCTTC. This codes for CASSLIPSSYNEQFF.

The chain recombines TRBV29-1 with TRBJ2-7; D unclear. Trimming shortened V by 5 bases and J by 4 bases, and 15 bases separated the two germline ends. The germline V gene has CDR1 SQVTM and CDR2 ANQGSEA. This CDR3 region has 13 residues. The CDR3 sequence: CSVSHPEEYEQYF. The CDR3 DNA reads as TGCAGCGTTTCTCACCCCGAAGAGTACGAGCAGTACTTC.